Listed here are 19 T cell receptor beta chains from one sample, sequenced in a study of regulatory T cells in long-lasting Graves disease (dated by TCRdb to the early 2020s). The library was produced with multiplex PCR. Reads for this sample came from an Illumina HiSeq 4000. iRepertoire HTBI primers and Arm-PCR amplification of CDR3 regions were used to construct TCR beta libraries. TCRdb cleaned the public reads at Q25 with fastp, built clones with MiXCR and kept in-frame beta chains. Identical CDR3 protein sequences are pooled into one entry, listed with their most common genes and DNA. This sample holds approximately 210,000 distinct CDR3 sequences; about 18% were observed only once. The ten biggest clones cover more than 20% of the sample. Per the publication, the time point label means: newly diagnosed GD, antithyroid drugs for less than 3 months. For both TCR sequencing and RNA sequencing, RNA was extracted from PBMCs in TRIzol.

This specimen consisted of peripheral blood mononuclear cells (PBMCs), obtained at new diagnosis, from a patient treated with antithyroid drugs. These receptors were taken from a female donor with Graves disease.

For the CDR3, the DNA is TGTGCCAGCAGTTTAAGGGGTTACGGCTATGGCTACACCTTC. It encodes CASSLRGYGYGYTF. The chain combines TRBV27 with TRBJ2-7, with D possibly being TRBD1 (5 bases). The J call could be wrong; TRBJ1-2 is a better fit for the DNA end. The CDR3 is made up of 14 amino acids. Germline CDR1 MNHEY, CDR2 SMNVEV (reference sequence).

This clonotype was counted at least ten times. J is TRBJ1-2 and V is TRBV12-3 or TRBV12-4; 9 bases agree with TRBD1. The CDR3 has 14 residues. J was trimmed by 4 bases and V by 6 bases; bases with no gene match: 6. CDR3 coding DNA: TGTGCCAGCAGCAGGACAGGGGTTGCCTATGGCTACACCTTC. It encodes CASSRTGVAYGYTF.

The rearrangement links TRBV10-3 to TRBJ1-1; 11 bases align to TRBD1. The CDR3 consists of 18 residues. CDR1 and CDR2 from the germline V gene are ENHRY and SYGVKD. With V trimmed by 0 bases and J by 2 bases, 8 bases remained unmatched. The CDR3 DNA is TGTGCCATCAGTGAGTCGACGGACAGGGGGCTAAAAAACACTGAAGCTTTCTTT. Translation gives CAISESTDRGLKNTEAFF.

This clonotype was picked up many times. The V gene is TRBV6-2 or TRBV6-3, the J gene TRBJ2-1; 7 bases agree with TRBD2. CDR1 MNHEY and CDR2 SVGEGT come from the germline V gene. The CDR3 has 14 amino acids. V shed 6 bases, J shed 6 bases, and the junction held 8 bases outside the gene matches. Here the CDR3 reads CASRREPGGNEQFF. CDR3 DNA: TGTGCCAGCAGGCGGGAGCCGGGGGGCAATGAGCAGTTCTTC.

With regard to this clonotype: It may be a read error: a sequence one base away is much more abundant. The chain recombines TRBV7-2 with TRBJ1-1, with 9 bases matching TRBD1. Trimming removed 1 base from V and 5 bases from J; junction bases left unmatched: 2. This CDR3 has 14 amino acids. Germline V gives CDR1 SGHTA, CDR2 FQGNSA. CDR3 in DNA: TGTGCCAGCAGCTTAGACAGGGGGCGGACTGAAGCTTTCTTT. It specifies CASSLDRGRTEAFF.

This clonotype appeared many times. The chain carries TRBV18 and TRBJ1-5, with D perhaps matching TRBD1 (5 bases). Germline loops: CDR1 KGHSH, CDR2 LQKENI. Trimming removed 4 bases at V and 11 bases at J, with 18 bases between. CDR3 length equals 14 residues. The chain's CDR3 is CASSQSTGKGAQHF. CDR3 nucleotides: TGTGCCAGCTCACAGTCGACGGGTAAAGGGGCCCAGCATTTT.

This clonotype was recorded at least ten times. The rearrangement links TRBV25-1 to TRBJ2-3; 10 nucleotides line up with TRBD1. V was clipped by 2 bases and J by 3 bases; unmatched bases: 5. The CDR3 is 16 residues long. Germline V lookup: CDR1 MGHDK, CDR2 SYGVNS. CDR3 sequence: CASSERGQGTTDTQYF. CDR3 nucleotides: TGTGCCAGCAGTGAAAGGGGACAGGGGACGACAGATACGCAGTATTTT.

This chain joins TRBV6-5 and TRBJ2-4; D is unclear. The assigned J gene may be wrong: the sequence end matches TRBJ2-7 better. Germline V gene sequence: CDR1 MNHEY, CDR2 SVGAGI. The length of the CDR3 is 13 residues. The CDR3, as DNA: TGTGCCAGCAGTTACCGATTAACCTACGAGCAGTACTTC. It encodes CASSYRLTYEQYF.

A few counts support this clonotype. V and J are TRBV6-5 and TRBJ2-7; D perhaps matches TRBD1 (5 bases). The ends were cut back, 0 bases at V and 5 bases at J, with 11 bases in the middle. This CDR3 is 14 amino acids long. CDR1 MNHEY and CDR2 SVGAGI come from the germline V gene. The CDR3 DNA is TGTGCCAGCAGTTACTCGGGGCCCCCCGACGAGCAGTACTTC. Encoded protein: CASSYSGPPDEQYF.

This clonotype has at least ten counts. The gene calls are TRBV7-3 and TRBJ1-1; a possible D gene is TRBD1 (5 bases). Germline lookup yields CDR1 SGHTA and CDR2 FQGTGA. The length of the CDR3 is 13 residues. Trimming left V 3 bases short and J 4 bases short, with 9 bases between. The DNA of the CDR3 is TGTGCCAGCAGCTTGGGGGAAGGCACTGAAGCTTTCTTT. It yields the protein CASSLGEGTEAFF.

The CDR3 DNA reads as TGTGCCAGCAGCCAAGCAAGGTCGAACACTGAAGCTTTCTTT. The encoded protein is CASSQARSNTEAFF. The V and J genes are TRBV11-3 and TRBJ1-1; D is undetermined. Germline CDR1 is SGHNT and CDR2 is YENEEA. V was clipped by 5 bases and J by 1 base, with 11 bases between them. The CDR3 sequence is 14 residues long. Full variable domain (missing parts from reference TRBV11-3 and TRBJ1-1): EAGVVQSPRYKIIEKKQPVAFWCNPISGHNTLYWYLQNLGQGPELLIRYENEEAVDDSQLPKDRFSAERLKGVDSTLKIQPAELGDSAVYLCASSQARSNTEAFFGQGTRLTVV.

V is TRBV7-9 and J is TRBJ2-7; maybe TRBD2 (5 bases). The ends were cut back, 2 bases at V and 7 bases at J, with 15 bases in the middle. From germline, CDR1 is SEHNR and CDR2 FQNEAQ (reference sequence). This CDR3 comprises 14 residues. The CDR3 region is CASSLSGVRREQYF. For the CDR3, the DNA is TGTGCCAGCAGCTTATCCGGGGTTAGGCGGGAGCAGTACTTC. Filled out from reference TRBV7-9 and TRBJ2-7, the complete variable domain reads DTGVSQNPRHKITKRGQNVTFRCDPISEHNRLYWYRQTLGQGPEFLTYFQNEAQLEKSRLLSDRFSAERPKGSFSTLEIQRTEQGDSAMYLCASSLSGVRREQYFGPGTRLTVT.

This clonotype was found many times. This rearrangement joins TRBV7-2 to TRBJ2-7, with a weak D call TRBD1 (6 bases). The CDR3 loop spans 14 amino acids. V was pared by 4 bases and J by 7 bases, with 17 bases between. From germline, CDR1 is SGHTA and CDR2 FQGNSA. The CDR3 bases are TGTGCCAGCAGCTCCCCCCAGAGGGGGTGGGAGCAGTACTTC. This sequence encodes CASSSPQRGWEQYF.

This clonotype was seen a few times. V and J are TRBV9 and TRBJ2-1; 7 positions match TRBD2. The CDR3 is 15 residues long. Looked up from germline, CDR1 is SGDLS and CDR2 is YYNGEE. With 4 bases clipped from V and 3 bases from J, the junction kept 7 bases outside the gene matches. The CDR3 DNA reads TGTGCCAGCAGCCCACGGCTAGCGGTCTACAATGAGCAGTTCTTC. Its translation is CASSPRLAVYNEQFF.

The sample holds a few counts of this clonotype. The genes are TRBV29-1 and TRBJ2-1; a possible D gene is TRBD2 (5 bases). The ends were cut back, 5 bases at V and 6 bases at J, with 17 bases in the middle. Germline V gene sequence: CDR1 SQVTM, CDR2 ANQGSEA. The CDR3 extends over 14 amino acids. CDR3 nucleotide sequence: TGCAGCGTTTCCCCGACGGGGAAGCTCAATGAGCAGTTCTTC. This translates into CSVSPTGKLNEQFF.

There are many counts of this clonotype. The chain carries TRBV7-9 and TRBJ2-1, with D possibly TRBD1 on 5 matching bases. Looked up from germline, CDR1 is SEHNR and CDR2 is FQNEAQ (reference sequence). The CDR3 length is 15 residues. V lost 3 bases and J lost 4, with 13 bases in between. In DNA form, the CDR3 reads TGTGCCAGCAGCTTTGAAGCTCGGACATACAATGAGCAGTTCTTC. This translates into CASSFEARTYNEQFF.

In its sample, this clonotype was seen many times. The chain has TRBV7-6 and TRBJ2-7; 11 bases fit TRBD1. The trim removed 2 bases at V and 7 bases at J, leaving 10 bases unmatched. There are 16 residues in the CDR3. The germline V gene encodes CDR1 SGHVS and CDR2 FNYEAQ. The CDR3 here is CASSLFSGQGAPEQYF. The CDR3 DNA is TGTGCCAGCAGCTTATTTTCCGGACAGGGGGCGCCTGAGCAGTACTTC.

This clonotype has at least ten counts. The chain joins TRBV7-2 to TRBJ2-7, with D unclear. The V gene lost 2 bases and the J gene lost 3 bases, with 5 bases spanning the gap. Germline V CDR1 and CDR2: SGHTA, FQGNSA. The CDR3 sequence is 12 residues long. The CDR3 DNA reads TGTGCCAGCAGCTTATCTGGCTACGAGCAGTACTTC. It encodes CASSLSGYEQYF.

The chain is built from TRBV29-1 and TRBJ1-2; 12 nucleotides align to TRBD1. From germline, CDR1 is SQVTM and CDR2 ANQGSEA. J was trimmed by 7 bases and V by 7 bases; bases with no gene match: 10. This CDR3 comprises 14 residues. CDR3 nucleotide sequence: TGCAGCGCCTATACGGGACAGGGGGCGAGTGGCTACACCTTC. Its translation: CSAYTGQGASGYTF.